This is a list of T cell receptor beta chains from one sample in a study of blood T cells in healthy people across ages. TCRdb itself ran the 5' RACE reads through MiXCR, one entry per CDR3 protein. The repertoire holds about a million distinct CDR3 sequences, with around two fifths as singletons. The sequenced material came from blood. These receptors originate from a man aged 18 to 29 in good health. CDR3s include the opening cysteine and the closing phenylalanine or tryptophan. Each record gives: J gene, D gene, V gene, clone size, CDR3 DNA, CDR3 protein. The D gene is left open where the match is weak. Size tells how often a clone was seen (once, few, many) or the class of an expanded clone, and some rows leave it out.

>TRBJ2-2|NA|TRBV7-9|NA
TGTGCCAGCAGCCCCCAGGAGCCGGGGAACACCGGGGAGCTGTTTTTT
CASSPQEPGNTGELFF
>TRBJ2-5|NA|TRBV12-3/TRBV12-4|few
TGTGCCAGCAGAGCTAAGGGACGCCGGGGAGAGACCCAGTACTTC
CASRAKGRRGETQYF
>TRBJ2-1|NA|TRBV6-2/TRBV6-3|NA
TGTGCCAGCAGCAACGGGACCGTTAAAGAGACCCAGTTCTTC
CASSNGTVKETQFF
>TRBJ2-5|TRBD2|TRBV20-1|NA
TGCAGTGCTTACCGACTAGCGGAACAAGAGACCCAGTACTTC
CSAYRLAEQETQYF
>TRBJ1-2|NA|TRBV7-9|NA
TGTGCCAGCAGCCCACCCAGACTGAATAACTATGGCCACACCTTC
CASSPPRLNNYGHTF
>TRBJ1-6|NA|TRBV27|few
TGTGCCAGCAGTGTGCGACCCAGGGCATATTCACCCCTCCACTTT
CASSVRPRAYSPLHF
>TRBJ2-2|NA|TRBV6-2/TRBV6-3|NA
TGTGCCAGCACCTTGAACACCGGGGAGCTGTTTTTT
CASTLNTGELFF
>TRBJ2-7|NA|TRBV20-1|NA
TGCAGTGCTAGAATGGCCCGAGGGTACGAGCAGTACTTC
CSARMARGYEQYF
>TRBJ1-1|NA|TRBV4-1|NA
TGCGCCAGCAGCCAAGGCAGGGGAGCTGAAGCTTTCTTT
CASSQGRGAEAFF
>TRBJ2-5|TRBD2|TRBV20-1|NA
TGCAGTGCTCCCCCTTTGATCGGGGGGGAGACCCAGTACTTC
CSAPPLIGGETQYF
>TRBJ1-1|TRBD1|TRBV7-3|NA
TGTGCCAGCAGCCCTCATGCAACAGGGGCTATGAACACTGAAGCTTTCTTT
CASSPHATGAMNTEAFF
>TRBJ2-7|NA|TRBV5-5|NA
TGTGCCAGCAGCTTCCATAGGTCCTACGAGCAGTACTTC
CASSFHRSYEQYF
>TRBJ2-1|NA|TRBV20-1|few
TGCAGTGCTAGAGATGACAGCAATGAGCAGTTCTTC
CSARDDSNEQFF
>TRBJ1-1|NA|TRBV20-1|few
TGCAGTGCTAGCCCTTTCGGGGGGTGGAACACTGAAGCTTTCTTT
CSASPFGGWNTEAFF
>TRBJ1-2|NA|TRBV6-2/TRBV6-3|NA
TGTGCCAGCAGTCTTATGAGATCGGTACGCGGCTACACCTTC
CASSLMRSVRGYTF
>TRBJ2-1|NA|TRBV20-1|NA
TGCAGTGCTCGGGAACTAGGGAGCTCCTACAATGAGCAGTTCTTC
CSARELGSSYNEQFF
>TRBJ1-1|NA|TRBV3-1|NA
TGTGCCAGCAGCCAAGTTGGCAGGGCCACTGAAGCTTTCTTT
CASSQVGRATEAFF
>TRBJ2-1|NA|TRBV6-2/TRBV6-3|NA
TGTTCCAGCAGCCCCGACAGGCCCTTAAACAATGAGCAGTTCTTC
CSSSPDRPLNNEQFF
>TRBJ2-1|TRBD2|TRBV12-3/TRBV12-4|NA
TGTGCCAGCAGTTTTCGACTAGCGGGGGCCATTAGCTCCTACAATGAGCAGTTCTTC
CASSFRLAGAISSYNEQFF
>TRBJ2-7|TRBD1|TRBV5-6|NA
TGTGCCAGCAGCCAGGACAGGGTTTTCATTAGCTCCTACAATGAGCAGTACTTC
CASSQDRVFISSYNEQYF